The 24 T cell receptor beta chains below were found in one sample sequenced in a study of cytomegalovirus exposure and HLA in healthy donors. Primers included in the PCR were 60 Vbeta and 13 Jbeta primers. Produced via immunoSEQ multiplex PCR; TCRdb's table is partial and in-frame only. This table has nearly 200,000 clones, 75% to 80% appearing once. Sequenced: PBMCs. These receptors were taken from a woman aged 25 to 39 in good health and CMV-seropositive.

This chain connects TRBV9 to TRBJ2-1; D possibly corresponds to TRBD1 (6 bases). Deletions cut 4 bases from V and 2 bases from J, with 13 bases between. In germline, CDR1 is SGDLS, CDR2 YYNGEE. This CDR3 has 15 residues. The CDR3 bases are TGTGCCAGCAGCCCCCAGGGGCGGACCTACAATGAGCAGTTCTTC. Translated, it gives CASSPQGRTYNEQFF.

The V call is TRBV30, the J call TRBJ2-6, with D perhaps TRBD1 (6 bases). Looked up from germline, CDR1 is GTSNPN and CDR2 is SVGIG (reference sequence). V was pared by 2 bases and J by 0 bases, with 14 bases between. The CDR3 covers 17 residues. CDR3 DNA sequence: TGTGCCTGGAGTCCCTCGACAGGTCTCTCTGGGGCCAACGTCCTGACTTTC. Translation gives CAWSPSTGLSGANVLTF.

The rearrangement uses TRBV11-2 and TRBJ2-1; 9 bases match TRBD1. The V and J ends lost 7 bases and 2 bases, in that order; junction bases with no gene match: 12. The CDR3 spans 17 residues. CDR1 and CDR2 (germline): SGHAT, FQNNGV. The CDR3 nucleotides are TGTGCCAGCAACTCCGGCCGGGGACAGGGCGCCTACAATGAGCAGTTCTTC. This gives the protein CASNSGRGQGAYNEQFF.

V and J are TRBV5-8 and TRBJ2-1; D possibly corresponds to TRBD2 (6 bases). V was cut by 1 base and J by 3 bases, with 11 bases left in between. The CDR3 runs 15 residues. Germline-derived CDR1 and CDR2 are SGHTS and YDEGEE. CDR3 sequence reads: CASSLWGESYNEQFF. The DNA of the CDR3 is TGTGCCAGCAGCTTGTGGGGGGAAAGCTACAATGAGCAGTTCTTC.

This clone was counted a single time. The chain's CDR3 is CASSAWTGVGSPLHF. The CDR3 bases are TGTGCCAGCAGCGCCTGGACAGGGGTTGGTTCACCCCTCCACTTT. V and J are TRBV9 and TRBJ1-6, with 9 nucleotides matching TRBD1. CDR1 is SGDLS and CDR2 is YYNGEE in the germline V gene. This CDR3 has 15 residues. V lost 3 bases, J lost 9 bases, and 7 bases stayed unmatched.

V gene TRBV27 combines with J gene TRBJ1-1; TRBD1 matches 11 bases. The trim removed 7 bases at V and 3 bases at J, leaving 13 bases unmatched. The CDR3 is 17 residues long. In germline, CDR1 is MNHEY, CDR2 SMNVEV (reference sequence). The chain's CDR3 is CASIQQGTGGMDTEAFF. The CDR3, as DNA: TGTGCCAGCATCCAACAGGGGACAGGGGGAATGGACACTGAAGCTTTCTTT.

The CDR3 is CASSSPALVAGDYYEQYF. CDR3 sequence (DNA): TGTGCCAGCAGTTCTCCGGCCCTTGTTGCGGGAGATTACTACGAGCAGTACTTC. The genes are TRBV28 and TRBJ2-7, with 7 bases fitting TRBD2. J gave up 3 bases and V 4 bases, and 18 bases lay outside the gene matches. Looked up from germline, CDR1 is MDHEN and CDR2 is SYDVKM. The CDR3 loop spans 18 amino acids.

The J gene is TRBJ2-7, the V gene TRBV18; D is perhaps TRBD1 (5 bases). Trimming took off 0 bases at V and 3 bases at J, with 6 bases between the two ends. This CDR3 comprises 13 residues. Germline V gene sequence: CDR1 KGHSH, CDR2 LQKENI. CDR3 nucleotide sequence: TGTGCCAGCTCACCACCGCAGGGCTACGAGCAGTACTTC. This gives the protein CASSPPQGYEQYF.

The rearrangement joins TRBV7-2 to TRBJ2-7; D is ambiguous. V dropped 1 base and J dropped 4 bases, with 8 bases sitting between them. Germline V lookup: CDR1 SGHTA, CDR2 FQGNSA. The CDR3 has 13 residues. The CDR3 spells CASSLDRSYEQYF. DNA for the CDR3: TGTGCCAGCAGCTTAGATCGTTCGTACGAGCAGTACTTC.

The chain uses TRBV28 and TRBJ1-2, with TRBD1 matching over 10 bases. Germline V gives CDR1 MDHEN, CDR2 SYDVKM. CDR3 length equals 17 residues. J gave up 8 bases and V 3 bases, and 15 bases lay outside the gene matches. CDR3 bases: TGTGCCAGCAGTTTGGCCCCGGGGACAGGGGAGATAGGAGGCTACACCTTC. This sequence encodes CASSLAPGTGEIGGYTF.

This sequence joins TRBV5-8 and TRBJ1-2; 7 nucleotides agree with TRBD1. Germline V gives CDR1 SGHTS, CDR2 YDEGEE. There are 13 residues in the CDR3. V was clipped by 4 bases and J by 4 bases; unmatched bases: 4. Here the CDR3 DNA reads TGTGCCAGCAGCGCGGGACAGATCTATGGCTACACCTTC. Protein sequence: CASSAGQIYGYTF.

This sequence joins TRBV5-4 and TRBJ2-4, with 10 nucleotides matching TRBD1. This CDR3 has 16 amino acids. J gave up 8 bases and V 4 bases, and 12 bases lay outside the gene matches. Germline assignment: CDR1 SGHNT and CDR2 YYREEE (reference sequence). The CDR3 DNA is TGTGCCAGCAGCCGAGGGGGGGTTGGACAGGGGGACATTCAGTACTTC. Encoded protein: CASSRGGVGQGDIQYF.

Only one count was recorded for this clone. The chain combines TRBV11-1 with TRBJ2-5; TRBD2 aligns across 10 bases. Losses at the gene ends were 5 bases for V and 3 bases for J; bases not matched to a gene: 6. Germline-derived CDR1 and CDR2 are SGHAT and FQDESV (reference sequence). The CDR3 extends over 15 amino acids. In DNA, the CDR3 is TGTGCCAGCAGCCGCCTTCTAGCGGGGGAAGAGACCCAGTACTTC. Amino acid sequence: CASSRLLAGEETQYF.

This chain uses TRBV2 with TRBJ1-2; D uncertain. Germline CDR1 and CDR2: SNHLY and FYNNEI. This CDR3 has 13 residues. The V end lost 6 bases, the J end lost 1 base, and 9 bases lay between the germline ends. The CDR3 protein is CASRPQVNYGYTF. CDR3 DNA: TGTGCCAGCAGGCCCCAGGTTAACTATGGCTACACCTTC.

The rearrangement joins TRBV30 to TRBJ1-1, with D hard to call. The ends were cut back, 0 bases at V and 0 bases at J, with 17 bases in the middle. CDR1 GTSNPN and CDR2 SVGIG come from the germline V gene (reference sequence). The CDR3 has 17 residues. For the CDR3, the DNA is TGTGCCTGGAGTGTCGACAAGAAGAGCCTAATGAACACTGAAGCTTTCTTT. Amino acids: CAWSVDKKSLMNTEAFF.

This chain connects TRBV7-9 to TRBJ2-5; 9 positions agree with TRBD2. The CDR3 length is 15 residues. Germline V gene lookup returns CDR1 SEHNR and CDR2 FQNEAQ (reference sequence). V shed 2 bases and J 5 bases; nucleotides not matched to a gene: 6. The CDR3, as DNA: TGTGCCAGCAGCTTACGCGGGGGGGCCGGGGAGACCCAGTACTTC. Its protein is CASSLRGGAGETQYF.

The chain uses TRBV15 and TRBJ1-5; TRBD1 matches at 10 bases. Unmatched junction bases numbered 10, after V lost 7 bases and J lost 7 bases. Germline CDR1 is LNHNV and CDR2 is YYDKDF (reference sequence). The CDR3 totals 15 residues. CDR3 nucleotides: TGTGCCACCACTGAGGGACAGGGGATAAGGCAGCCCCAGCATTTT. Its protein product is CATTEGQGIRQPQHF.

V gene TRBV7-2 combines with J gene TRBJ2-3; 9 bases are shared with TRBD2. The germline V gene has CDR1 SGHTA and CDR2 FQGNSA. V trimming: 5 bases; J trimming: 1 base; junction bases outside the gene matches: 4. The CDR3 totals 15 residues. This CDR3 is CASSISGSGTDTQYF. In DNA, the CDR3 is TGTGCCAGCAGCATTAGCGGGAGCGGCACAGATACGCAGTATTTT.

The CDR3 region has the DNA TGTGCCAGCCTCAGGGATCCCCCCAACTATGGCTACACCTTC. Amino acids: CASLRDPPNYGYTF. This chain connects TRBV18 to TRBJ1-2, with D possibly matching TRBD1 (5 bases). The CDR3 is 14 amino acids. Deletions cut 8 bases from V and 2 bases from J, with 15 bases between. Per germline, CDR1 KGHSH and CDR2 LQKENI. Complete variable domain (other parts from reference TRBV18 and TRBJ1-2): NAGVMQNPRHLVRRRGQEARLRCSPMKGHSHVYWYRQLPEEGLKFMVYLQKENIIDESGMPKERFSAEFPKEGPSILRIQQVVRGDSAAYFCASLRDPPNYGYTFGSGTRLTVV.

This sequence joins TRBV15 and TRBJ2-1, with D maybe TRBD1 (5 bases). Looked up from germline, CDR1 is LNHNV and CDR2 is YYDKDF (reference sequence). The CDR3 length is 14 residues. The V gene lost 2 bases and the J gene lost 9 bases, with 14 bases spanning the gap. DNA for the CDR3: TGTGCCACCAGCAGACCTACTTACAGGACTGAGCAGTTCTTC. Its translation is CATSRPTYRTEQFF.

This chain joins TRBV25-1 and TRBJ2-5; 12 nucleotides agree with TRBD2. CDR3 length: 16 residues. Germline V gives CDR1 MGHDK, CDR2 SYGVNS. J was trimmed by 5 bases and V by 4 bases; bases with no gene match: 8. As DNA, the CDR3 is TGTGCCAGCAGTGCGGGTCGGCTAGCGGGAGGGGAGACCCAGTACTTC. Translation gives CASSAGRLAGGETQYF. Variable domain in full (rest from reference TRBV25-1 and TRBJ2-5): EADIYQTPRYLVIGTGKKITLECSQTMGHDKMYWYQQDPGMELHLIHYSYGVNSTEKGDLSSESTVSRIRTEHFPLTLESARPSHTSQYLCASSAGRLAGGETQYFGPGTRLLVL.

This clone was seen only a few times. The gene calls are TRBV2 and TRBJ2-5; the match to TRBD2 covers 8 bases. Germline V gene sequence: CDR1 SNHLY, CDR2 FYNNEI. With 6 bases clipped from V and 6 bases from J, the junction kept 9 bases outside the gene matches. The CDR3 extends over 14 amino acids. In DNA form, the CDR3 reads TGTGCCAGCAGCCCTGGACTAGCACAAAAGACCCAGTACTTC. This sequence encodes CASSPGLAQKTQYF.

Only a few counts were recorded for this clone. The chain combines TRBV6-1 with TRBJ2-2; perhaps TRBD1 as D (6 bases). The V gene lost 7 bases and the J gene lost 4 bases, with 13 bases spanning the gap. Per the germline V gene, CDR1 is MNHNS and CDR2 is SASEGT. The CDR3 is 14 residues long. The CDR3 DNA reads TGTGCCAGCATGCGGACAGCTTTCACCGGGGAGCTGTTTTTT. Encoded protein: CASMRTAFTGELFF.

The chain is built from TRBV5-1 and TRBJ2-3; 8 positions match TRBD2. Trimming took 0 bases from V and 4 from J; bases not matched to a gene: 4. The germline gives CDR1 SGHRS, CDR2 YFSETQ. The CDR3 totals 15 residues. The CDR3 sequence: CASSLAAGDADTQYF. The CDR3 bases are TGCGCCAGCAGCTTGGCAGCGGGGGACGCAGATACGCAGTATTTT.